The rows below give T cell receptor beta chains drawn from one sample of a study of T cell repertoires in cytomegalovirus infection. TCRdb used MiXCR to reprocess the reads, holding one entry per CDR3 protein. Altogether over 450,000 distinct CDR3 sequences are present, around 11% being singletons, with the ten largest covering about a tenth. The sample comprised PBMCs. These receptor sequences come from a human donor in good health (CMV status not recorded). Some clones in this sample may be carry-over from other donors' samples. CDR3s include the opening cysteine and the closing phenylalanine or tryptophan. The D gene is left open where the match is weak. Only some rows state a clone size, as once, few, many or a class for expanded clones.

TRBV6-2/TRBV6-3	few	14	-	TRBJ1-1	TGTGCCAGCAAGACCCTATCAACGAACACTGAAGCTTTCTTT	CASKTLSTNTEAFF
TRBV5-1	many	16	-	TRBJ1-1	TGCGCCAGCAGCTTGAGTCGGGACCCAGCGAACACTGAAGCTTTCTTT	CASSLSRDPANTEAFF
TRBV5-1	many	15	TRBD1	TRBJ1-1	TGCGCCAGCAGCTTGGCCGACAGGGGGGCGGATGAAGCTTTCTTT	CASSLADRGADEAFF
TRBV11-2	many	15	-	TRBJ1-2	TGTGCCAGCAGCACCTCACGTGGGCGACGGGGTGGCTACACCTTC	CASSTSRGRRGGYTF
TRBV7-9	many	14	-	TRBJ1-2	TGTGCCAGCAGCTTAGAGGGAGGGTACTATGGCTACACCTTC	CASSLEGGYYGYTF
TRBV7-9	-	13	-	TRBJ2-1	TGTGCCAGCAGCGACGGATCCGACAATGAGCAGTTCTTC	CASSDGSDNEQFF
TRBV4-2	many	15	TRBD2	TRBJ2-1	TGTGCCAGCAGCCAAGGAGCGGGGGGCCACAATGAGCAGTTCTTC	CASSQGAGGHNEQFF
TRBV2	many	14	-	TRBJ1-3	TGTGCCAGCAGTGAGACACGCTCTGGAAACACCATATATTTT	CASSETRSGNTIYF
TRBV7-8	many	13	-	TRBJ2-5	TGTGCCAGCAGCTTACCCTCTGAAGAGACCCAGTACTTC	CASSLPSEETQYF
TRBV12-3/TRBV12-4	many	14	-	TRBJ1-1	TGTGCCAGCAGTTTAACCGCAGGGGTGACTGAAGCTTTCTTT	CASSLTAGVTEAFF
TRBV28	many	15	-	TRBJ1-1	TGTGCCAGCAGTACCCCGGACCCCCGAGGGACTGAAGCTTTCTTT	CASSTPDPRGTEAFF
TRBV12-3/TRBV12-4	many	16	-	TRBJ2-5	TGTGCCAGCAGTTTAGCGCGAGAGAAGTACCAAGAGACCCAGTACTTC	CASSLAREKYQETQYF
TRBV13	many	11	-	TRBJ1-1	TGTGCCAGCAGCGTGGGAGTTGAAGCTTTCTTT	CASSVGVEAFF
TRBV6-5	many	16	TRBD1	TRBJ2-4	TGTGCCAGCAGTTACCGACACCCTCCAGGGGGTAACATTCAGTACTTC	CASSYRHPPGGNIQYF
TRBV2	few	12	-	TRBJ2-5	TGTGCCACCTCAGGGGAGGCAGAGACCCAGTACTTC	CATSGEAETQYF
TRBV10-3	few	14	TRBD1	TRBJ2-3	TGTGCCATCAGCAGGACAGGGAGTACAGATACGCAGTATTTT	CAISRTGSTDTQYF
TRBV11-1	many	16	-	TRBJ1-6	TGTGCCAGCAGCTTACCCCGCGGATCCTATAATTCACCCCTCCACTTT	CASSLPRGSYNSPLHF
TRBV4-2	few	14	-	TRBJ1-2	TGTGCCAGCAGCCCCACCCGGGGCGATTATGGCTACACCTTC	CASSPTRGDYGYTF